The rows below give T cell receptor beta chains drawn from one sample of a study of cytomegalovirus exposure and HLA in healthy donors. Generated by immunoSEQ multiplex PCR, the TCRdb table keeps only in-frame clones and is missing some. Among 120,000 or so clones, roughly 70% were seen once, and the ten largest hold approximately 3.8%. Sequencing was performed on PBMCs. These receptors were obtained from a man aged 30 to 39 in good health and CMV-seronegative. The CDR3 runs from the conserved cysteine through the conserved F or W. D genes are given only for firm matches. The size field is filled for only some rows; it gives once, few, many or a size class.

NA	NA	TRBV30	TRBJ1-2	TGTGCCTGGAGTGGCTTCCGGGAAACCCTCTATGGCTACACCTTC	CAWSGFRETLYGYTF
NA	TRBD1	TRBV19	TRBJ2-1	TGTGCCAGTAGCGGGGACAGATACAATGAGCAGTTCTTC	CASSGDRYNEQFF
NA	NA	TRBV5-1	TRBJ1-1	TGCGCCAGCAGCTTGGACAGGGTGGGCAACACTGAAGCTTTCTTT	CASSLDRVGNTEAFF
NA	TRBD1	TRBV11-2	TRBJ2-3	TGTGCCAGCAAAAGGGGACAGACCGAAATCCTTAGCACAGATACGCAGTATTTT	CASKRGQTEILSTDTQYF
NA	TRBD2	TRBV7-9	TRBJ2-7	TGTGCCAGCAGCTTAGGACTAGCCGTCTACGAGCAGTACTTC	CASSLGLAVYEQYF
NA	NA	TRBV9	TRBJ1-6	TGTGCCAGCAGCGTAGTTGGAGTCCTCTATAATTCACCCCTCCACTTT	CASSVVGVLYNSPLHF
NA	TRBD1	TRBV7-9	TRBJ2-2	TGTGCCAGCAGCACGACAGGGATGAACACCGGGGAGCTGTTTTTT	CASSTTGMNTGELFF
NA	NA	TRBV7-9	TRBJ1-3	TGTGCCAGCACCGAACCTCAGACAGGAATCCTCTCTGGAAACACCATATATTTT	CASTEPQTGILSGNTIYF
few	NA	TRBV7-2	TRBJ1-5	TGTGCCAGCAGCTTATCGTATTGGGGGCAGGGAGGGAATCAGCCCCAGCATTTT	CASSLSYWGQGGNQPQHF
NA	NA	TRBV25-1	TRBJ1-6	TGTGCCAGCAGTGAACACGGGTGGTATAATTCACCCCTCCACTTT	CASSEHGWYNSPLHF
NA	TRBD2	TRBV10-3	TRBJ2-3	TGTGCCATCTCGGAACTAGCGGGGAGCACAGATACGCAGTATTTT	CAISELAGSTDTQYF
NA	NA	TRBV6-1	TRBJ2-7	TGTGCCAGCAGTCGCGGCAGCTACGAGCAGTACTTC	CASSRGSYEQYF
NA	TRBD1	TRBV9	TRBJ2-5	TGTGCCAGCAGCCTACGACAGGGGGAGCAGTACTTC	CASSLRQGEQYF
few	NA	TRBV30	TRBJ2-3	TGTGCCTGGAGTATTTTTTTGGTGGGGGGAACAGATACGCAGTATTTT	CAWSIFLVGGTDTQYF
once	NA	TRBV5-1	TRBJ2-1	TGCGCCAGCAGTCCCAGCGGCAGCAGCTCCTACAATGAGCAGTTCTTC	CASSPSGSSSYNEQFF
NA	TRBD1	TRBV4-3	TRBJ1-4	TGCGCCAGCAGCCCCAGTTCAGGGGGCATCGGCGAAAAACTGTTTTTT	CASSPSSGGIGEKLFF
NA	TRBD1	TRBV4-1	TRBJ2-7	TGCGCCAGCAGCCAAGTATTTGATTTGGACAGGAGCTCCTACGAGCAGTACTTC	CASSQVFDLDRSSYEQYF
NA	TRBD2	TRBV5-1	TRBJ2-3	TGCGCCAGCAGCTTAGGTAGCGGGGAAAGCACAGATACGCAGTATTTT	CASSLGSGESTDTQYF
few	NA	TRBV6-5	TRBJ1-6	TGTGCCAGCAGCGAGGGATCACCCCTCCACTTT	CASSEGSPLHF
NA	NA	TRBV11-2	TRBJ1-1	TGTGCCAGCAGCTTAGTCAGGGTGGCTGAAGCTTTCTTT	CASSLVRVAEAFF
NA	TRBD2	TRBV7-8	TRBJ2-3	TGTGCCAGCAGCCCCCGGGGTAGCGGGGTCACTAGCACAGATACGCAGTATTTT	CASSPRGSGVTSTDTQYF
once	NA	TRBV28	TRBJ2-3	TGTGCCAGCAGCACCAGGGATACGCAGTATTTT	CASSTRDTQYF
few	NA	TRBV4-3	TRBJ2-6	TGCGCCAGCAGCCAAGGAGAGGGTTCTGGGGCCAACGTCCTGACTTTC	CASSQGEGSGANVLTF
NA	TRBD1	TRBV5-1	TRBJ2-7	TGCGCCGGCAGCTCGGCGGTAACCGGGACAGGGGATATATACGAGCAGTACTTC	CAGSSAVTGTGDIYEQYF
few	TRBD1	TRBV5-1	TRBJ2-7	TGCGCCAGCAGCTTAGGACAGGTTGCCTACGAGCAGTACTTC	CASSLGQVAYEQYF
NA	TRBD2	TRBV11-2	TRBJ2-3	TGTGCCAGCAGCCCAAGACTAGCGGGGGGTACAGATACGCAGTATTTT	CASSPRLAGGTDTQYF
NA	NA	TRBV5-1	TRBJ1-6	TGCGCCAGCAGCCCTCAAGGGGGAGGGACAAATAATTCACCCCTCCGCTTT	CASSPQGGGTNNSPLRF
NA	TRBD1	TRBV5-1	TRBJ1-1	TGCGCCAGCAGCTTGCAAGGGGGCCCAATGATTAACACTGAAGCTTTCTTT	CASSLQGGPMINTEAFF
NA	NA	TRBV15	TRBJ1-3	TGTGCCACCAGCAGAGACAGGGATGGAAACACCATATATTTT	CATSRDRDGNTIYF
NA	TRBD1	TRBV7-2	TRBJ2-5	TGTGCCAGCAGCTCTGCAGGGGGAAGGGGAGAGACCCAGTACTTC	CASSSAGGRGETQYF
NA	NA	TRBV5-1	TRBJ2-3	TGCGCCAGCACCCCCGGCGGCCGAACTAGCACAGATACGCAGTATTTT	CASTPGGRTSTDTQYF
NA	NA	TRBV7-2	TRBJ1-5	TGTGCCAGCAGCTTAGTGGCGGGGTCCATCAATCAGCCCCAGCATTTT	CASSLVAGSINQPQHF
once	TRBD2	TRBV5-4	TRBJ2-2	TGTGCCAGCAGCCGGCGGGGGGGCCGCAGCGGGGAGCTGTTTTTT	CASSRRGGRSGELFF
NA	NA	TRBV7-6	TRBJ1-3	TGTGCCAGCAGCTTAGCGGACAGCGTCTCTGGAAACACCATATATTTT	CASSLADSVSGNTIYF
NA	NA	TRBV30	TRBJ1-1	TGTGCCTGGAGGCCCGAGGTACGGGGACTCACTGAAGCTTTCTTT	CAWRPEVRGLTEAFF
NA	NA	TRBV20-1	TRBJ1-2	TGCAGTGCTAGTCATAACTATGGCTACACCTTC	CSASHNYGYTF
NA	TRBD1	TRBV27	TRBJ2-5	TGTGCCAGCAGTCAAGGGACAGGGGGTGGACAAGAGACCCAGTACTTC	CASSQGTGGGQETQYF
NA	NA	TRBV5-6	TRBJ2-5	TGTGCCAGCAGCTTGGTCACGGGCAGGGGAGAGACCCAGTACTTC	CASSLVTGRGETQYF
once	TRBD1	TRBV7-3	TRBJ1-2	TGTGCCAGCAGCTCCACAGGGGAGTCCGGCTACACCTTC	CASSSTGESGYTF
NA	TRBD2	TRBV9	TRBJ2-1	TGTGCCAGCAGCGTCCACGGGAGGGGACTAGCGGGGTACAATGAGCAGTTCTTC	CASSVHGRGLAGYNEQFF
once	NA	TRBV5-6	TRBJ1-3	TGTGCCAGCAGCTTGGGTGAGGAGAGTGGAAACACCATATATTTT	CASSLGEESGNTIYF
NA	TRBD1	TRBV18	TRBJ1-1	TGTGCCAGCTCACCTCGGACAGGAATGAACACTGAAGCTTTCTTT	CASSPRTGMNTEAFF
few	NA	TRBV28	TRBJ1-2	TGTGCCAGCAGTTTTCGGAGGGGAAAACCTAACTATGGCTACACCTTC	CASSFRRGKPNYGYTF
NA	TRBD1	TRBV5-4	TRBJ1-1	TGTGCCAGCAGCTTGGGCGCAGGGGGTCGGAACACTGAAGCTTTCTTT	CASSLGAGGRNTEAFF
NA	NA	TRBV20-1	TRBJ1-1	TGCAGTGCTAGGGAGGGAACCGAGGCTTTCTTT	CSAREGTEAFF